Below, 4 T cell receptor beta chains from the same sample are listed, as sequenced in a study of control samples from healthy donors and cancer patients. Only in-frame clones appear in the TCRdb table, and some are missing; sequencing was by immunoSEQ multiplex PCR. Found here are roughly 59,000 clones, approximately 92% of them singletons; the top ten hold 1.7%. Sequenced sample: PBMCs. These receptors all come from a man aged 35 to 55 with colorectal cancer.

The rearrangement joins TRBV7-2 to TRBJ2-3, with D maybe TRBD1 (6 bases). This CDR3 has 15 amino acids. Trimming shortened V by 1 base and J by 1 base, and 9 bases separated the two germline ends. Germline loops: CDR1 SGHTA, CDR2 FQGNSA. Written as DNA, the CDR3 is TGTGCCAGCAGCTTAGGTCCAGGGGGCACAGATACGCAGTATTTT. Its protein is CASSLGPGGTDTQYF.

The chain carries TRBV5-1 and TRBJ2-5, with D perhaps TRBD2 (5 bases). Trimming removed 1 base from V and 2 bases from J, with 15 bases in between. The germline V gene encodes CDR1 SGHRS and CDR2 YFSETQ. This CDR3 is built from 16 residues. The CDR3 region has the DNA TGCGCCAGCAGCTTGTTCCCTGAGGGAAGGCAAGAGACCCAGTACTTC. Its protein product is CASSLFPEGRQETQYF.

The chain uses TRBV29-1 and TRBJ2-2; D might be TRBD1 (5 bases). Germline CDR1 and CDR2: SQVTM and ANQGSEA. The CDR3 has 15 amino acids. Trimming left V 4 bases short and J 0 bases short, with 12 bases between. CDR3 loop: CSVARQGANTGELFF. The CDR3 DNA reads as TGCAGCGTTGCGAGGCAGGGCGCGAACACCGGGGAGCTGTTTTTT.

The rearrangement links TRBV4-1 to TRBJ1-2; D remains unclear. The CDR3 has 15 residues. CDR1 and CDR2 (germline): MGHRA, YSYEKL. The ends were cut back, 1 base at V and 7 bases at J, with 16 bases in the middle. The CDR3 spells CASSQAFSPLGGYTF. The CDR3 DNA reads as TGCGCCAGCAGCCAAGCCTTTTCCCCCCTAGGTGGCTACACCTTC.